This is a list of T cell receptor beta chains from one sample in a study of human T cells and chemical hapten exposure. One entry per CDR3 protein results from TCRdb running MiXCR on the RACE reads. The sample consists of roughly 98,000 distinct CDR3 sequences, over 10% of them appearing once. This specimen consisted of whole blood, obtained in connection with sensitization to the hapten diphenylcyclopropenone (DPC). The receptors come from a woman aged 40 to 55 with alopecia areata. Some clones in this sample may be carry-over from other donors' samples. CDR3s include the opening cysteine and the closing phenylalanine or tryptophan. D genes are given only for firm matches. The listing skips clone size in some rows; elsewhere it reads once, few, many or a size class.

j_call clone_size d_call cdr3_length v_call cdr3_nt cdr3_aa
TRBJ2-3 many NA 14 TRBV5-5 TGTGCCAGCAGCTTGGGACAGGTCACAGATACGCAGTATTTT CASSLGQVTDTQYF
TRBJ1-1 NA NA 14 TRBV7-9 TGTGCCAGCAGCATCCCCGGGACGAGGACTGAAGCTTTCTTT CASSIPGTRTEAFF
TRBJ1-2 NA TRBD1 15 TRBV3-1 TGTGCCAGCAGCCCCCGACAGGGGAGGGGATATGGCTACACCTTC CASSPRQGRGYGYTF
TRBJ2-7 few TRBD2 17 TRBV15 TGTGCCACCAGCAGAGTGAGAGGCGGGAGGAGCTCCTACGAGCAGTACTTC CATSRVRGGRSSYEQYF
TRBJ1-2 few NA 14 TRBV5-1 TGCGCCAGCAGCTTGGATGGGGGCTCCTATGGCTACACCTTC CASSLDGGSYGYTF
TRBJ2-3 NA NA 16 TRBV6-5 TGTGCCAGCAGATACCAGAGCGGAGGGGCCACAGATACGCAGTATTTT CASRYQSGGATDTQYF
TRBJ2-1 few NA 16 TRBV5-4 TGTGCCAGCAGCCCCTCGTTAGTGAGGTCCTACAATGAGCAGTTCTTC CASSPSLVRSYNEQFF
TRBJ2-5 few NA 16 TRBV5-1 TGCGCCAGCAGCCGGGGGACACTCTCTTTCCCCGAGACCCAGTACTTC CASSRGTLSFPETQYF
TRBJ1-5 many NA 21 TRBV7-2 TGTGCCAGCAGCCTACCGCCAAAGCGCCATGACAGTAAGGATAGCAATCAGCCCCAGCATTTT CASSLPPKRHDSKDSNQPQHF
TRBJ1-3 few NA 14 TRBV29-1 TGCAGCGTTGTCTCCAGGGGCTCTGGAAACACCATATATTTT CSVVSRGSGNTIYF
TRBJ2-5 few NA 14 TRBV29-1 TGCAGCGTTGAACCCACCCGCGGGCTAGAGACCCAGTACTTC CSVEPTRGLETQYF
TRBJ1-2 many NA 12 TRBV29-1 TGCAGCGTTGAGACAGGCACGGATGGCTACACCTTC CSVETGTDGYTF
TRBJ2-2 NA TRBD1 15 TRBV10-3 TGTGCCATCAAAAGTCGACAGGGAGAGACCGGGGAGCTGTTTTTT CAIKSRQGETGELFF
TRBJ2-7 NA TRBD2 16 TRBV7-8 TGTGCCAGCAGCTTAGGGGCTAGCGGGAGTCCCTACGAGCAGTACTTC CASSLGASGSPYEQYF
TRBJ2-7 NA NA 14 TRBV28 TGTGCCAGCAGTCTAGGACAGCCAACCTACGAGCAGTACTTC CASSLGQPTYEQYF
TRBJ2-5 few NA 11 TRBV7-9 TGTGCCAGCACTCCGGAAGAGACCCAGTACTTC CASTPEETQYF
TRBJ2-7 NA NA 12 TRBV29-1 TGCAGCGCAGGGGACGCAGCCTACGAGCAGTACTTC CSAGDAAYEQYF
TRBJ2-2 few NA 14 TRBV2 TGTGCCAGCAGTGCCGGGAGCAGGACCGGGGAGCTGTTTTTT CASSAGSRTGELFF
TRBJ1-1 NA NA 14 TRBV28 TGTGCCAGCAGTTTGGATGGGTCGCAGGGTGAAGCTTTCTTT CASSLDGSQGEAFF
TRBJ2-5 NA NA 17 TRBV21-1 TGTGCCAGCAGCAAGCGGACTAGCGGGGAGCTACAAGAGACCCAGTACTTC CASSKRTSGELQETQYF
TRBJ2-7 few NA 13 TRBV5-5 TGTGCCAGCAGCTTGGGTGGTCCAGACGAGCAGTACTTC CASSLGGPDEQYF
TRBJ2-3 NA NA 16 TRBV7-8 TGTGCCAGCAGCCCTCGACCGGGACCGGTCGGTGATACGCAGTATTTT CASSPRPGPVGDTQYF
TRBJ1-1 few NA 13 TRBV5-1 TGCGCCAGCAGCGCCAGGTTGAACACTGAAGCTTTCTTT CASSARLNTEAFF
TRBJ2-5 NA NA 15 TRBV13 TGTGCCAGCAGCCCCTCCGGGACAACGCAAGAGACCCAGTACTTC CASSPSGTTQETQYF
TRBJ1-4 few NA 15 TRBV4-2 TGTGCCAGCAGCCAAGATCGGGTTACTAATGAAAAACTGTTTTTT CASSQDRVTNEKLFF
TRBJ1-3 few NA 14 TRBV12-3/TRBV12-4 TGTGCCAGCAGTTCGGACACCTCTGGAAACACCATATATTTT CASSSDTSGNTIYF
TRBJ2-1 NA NA 15 TRBV11-3 TGTGCCAGCAGCTCAGGGGGGACTAGACTTAATGAGCAGTTCTTC CASSSGGTRLNEQFF
TRBJ2-3 NA NA 16 TRBV20-1 TGCAGTGCTAGAGACGTAGGGACCACGAGCACAGATACGCAGTATTTT CSARDVGTTSTDTQYF
TRBJ2-4 many TRBD2 16 TRBV3-1 TGTGCCAGCAGCCAGGAGAGTGTGGGAGGGAGAAACATTCAGTACTTC CASSQESVGGRNIQYF
TRBJ2-2 many TRBD2 15 TRBV7-6 TGTGCCAGCAGCCTCCGAGCGGGAGGGCCGGGGGAGCTGTTTTTT CASSLRAGGPGELFF
TRBJ2-1 many NA 15 TRBV27 TGTGCCAGCAGTTTACGGGGGCTGAGAAACAATGAGCAGTTCTTC CASSLRGLRNNEQFF
TRBJ2-7 few TRBD2 15 TRBV12-3/TRBV12-4 TGTGCCAGCAGCTGGGCGGGAGGGGATACCTACGAGCAGTACTTC CASSWAGGDTYEQYF
TRBJ2-5 many NA 15 TRBV5-1 TGCGCCAGCAGCACCGCAGGGGCCGGAGAGGAGACCCAGTACTTC CASSTAGAGEETQYF
TRBJ1-2 many NA 13 TRBV28 TGTGCCAGCAGTTTAATAGGCCGCTATGGCTACACCTTC CASSLIGRYGYTF
TRBJ2-7 few NA 15 TRBV7-2 TGTGCCAGCAGCTTTAGTGGGACGGAGGCCTACGAGCAGTACTTC CASSFSGTEAYEQYF
TRBJ2-3 NA TRBD1 16 TRBV7-8 TGTGCCAGCAGCAAAGGGGTGGGACAGGTTTTAGATACGCAGTATTTT CASSKGVGQVLDTQYF
TRBJ2-2 many NA 13 TRBV11-2 TGTGCCAGCAGCTTCAACCCCACCGGGGAGCTGTTTTTT CASSFNPTGELFF
TRBJ2-1 many NA 15 TRBV5-5 TGTGCCAGCAGCTTTGGGGGGCGCCCCTACAATGAGCAGTTCTTC CASSFGGRPYNEQFF
TRBJ2-7 NA NA 15 TRBV27 TGTGCCTGCAGTTTATATCCTCCCGCGGCCTACGAGCAGTACTTC CACSLYPPAAYEQYF
TRBJ2-1 many NA 16 TRBV3-1 TGTGCCAGCAGCCAAGGACTGGCGCCAGCCTACAATGAGCAGTTCTTC CASSQGLAPAYNEQFF
TRBJ2-1 many NA 17 TRBV15 TGTGCCACCAGCAGAGATGTAGCGGCCAGCTCCTACAATGAGCAGTTCTTC CATSRDVAASSYNEQFF
TRBJ2-1 few NA 13 TRBV7-6 TGTGCCAGCAGCTTACAGCATTACAATGAGCAGTTCTTC CASSLQHYNEQFF
TRBJ1-1 NA NA 12 TRBV29-1 TGCAGCGTTGATTCCCCGGGCACTGAAGCTTTCTTT CSVDSPGTEAFF
TRBJ2-3 many NA 12 TRBV2 TGTGCCAGCAGTGCAGATACAGATACGCAGTATTTT CASSADTDTQYF
TRBJ1-1 many NA 13 TRBV29-1 TGCAGCGTTGAAAGGAACAGGGACACTGAAGCTTTCTTT CSVERNRDTEAFF
TRBJ2-1 many NA 19 TRBV9 TGTGCCAGCAGCCTGAGTCTGGGGCGGGTAATAAGCTCCTACAATGAGCAGTTCTTC CASSLSLGRVISSYNEQFF
TRBJ1-1 few NA 13 TRBV7-3 TGTGCCAGCAGCTTCGACAGCGGGACTGAAGCTTTCTTT CASSFDSGTEAFF
TRBJ2-2 few NA 14 TRBV2 TGTGCCAGCCGCGGGGCTAGAAACTCCGGGGAGCTGTTTTTT CASRGARNSGELFF
TRBJ2-1 NA NA 13 TRBV11-1 TGTGCCAGCAGCTCCCAAGGTTACAATGAGCAGTTCTTC CASSSQGYNEQFF
TRBJ2-3 few NA 16 TRBV5-4 TGTGCCAGCAGCTTGGAACCGGGCATAGAGGCAGATACGCAGTATTTT CASSLEPGIEADTQYF
TRBJ1-2 few NA 13 TRBV2 TGTGCCAGCAGTGAACAGTTAGGGGATGGCTACACCTTC CASSEQLGDGYTF
TRBJ2-1 NA NA 13 TRBV12-3/TRBV12-4 TGTGCCAGCGGGGGGCGACAGGACAATGAGCAGTTCTTC CASGGRQDNEQFF
TRBJ1-4 NA NA 14 TRBV2 TGTGCCAGCAGGGTACAGGGACGGGATGAAAAACTGTTTTTT CASRVQGRDEKLFF